Each of the 32 T cell receptor beta chains below was sequenced from the same sample in a study of patients and donors after allogeneic stem cell transplantation. MiXCR, run by TCRdb on the RT-PCR reads, gives a single entry per CDR3 protein. Found here are approximately 150,000 distinct CDR3 sequences, roughly 30% of them singletons; the top ten hold approximately 3%. Material: blood, either unsorted or a sorted T cell fraction (not recorded which). The receptors originated from a human donor who was either an allogeneic HSCT recipient or a stem cell or donor lymphocyte infusion donor (not recorded which). It is not recorded whose cells these are; they may come from a transplant donor.

This rearrangement joins TRBV5-8 to TRBJ1-1; D remains ambiguous. This CDR3 region has 12 residues. V shed 1 base and J shed 10 bases, with 11 bases lying between them. Germline-derived CDR1 and CDR2 are SGHTS and YDEGEE. The CDR3 reads CASSLFRWAAFF. CDR3 coding DNA: TGTGCCAGCAGCTTGTTCCGCTGGGCAGCTTTCTTT.

In its sample, this clonotype was seen many times. The gene calls are TRBV7-8 and TRBJ2-5; D remains unclear. The CDR3 covers 13 residues. The V gene's germline CDR1 is SGHVS and CDR2 FQNEAQ. Trimming took off 1 base at V and 2 bases at J, with 5 bases between the two ends. The CDR3: CASSLGRQETQYF. In DNA form, the CDR3 reads TGTGCCAGCAGCTTAGGGCGTCAAGAGACCCAGTACTTC. Using reference TRBV7-8 and TRBJ2-5 for the parts outside the CDR3, the full variable domain is GAGVSQSPRYKVAKRGQDVALRCDPISGHVSLFWYQQALGQGPEFLTYFQNEAQLDKSGLPSDRFFAERPEGSVSTLKIQRTQQEDSAVYLCASSLGRQETQYFGPGTRLLVL.

CDR3: CASAPGTSSGNTIYF. As DNA, the CDR3 is TGTGCCAGTGCCCCAGGCACCTCCTCTGGAAACACCATATATTTT. The gene calls are TRBV19 and TRBJ1-3; D is unresolved. There are 15 residues in the CDR3. The germline gives CDR1 LNHDA, CDR2 SQIVND (reference sequence). V gave up 8 bases and J gave up 0 bases, with 14 bases separating them.

This clonotype was picked up a small number of times. The gene calls are TRBV6-5 and TRBJ2-3; D is uncertain. V lost 0 bases and J 0 bases, leaving 7 bases between the germline ends. This CDR3 spans 15 amino acids. CDR1 is MNHEY and CDR2 is SVGAGI in the germline V gene. CDR3 nucleotide sequence: TGTGCCAGCAGTTACTCCGCGGTTAGCACAGATACGCAGTATTTT. Its translation is CASSYSAVSTDTQYF.

This chain joins TRBV7-6 and TRBJ2-1; the D gene is possibly TRBD1 (7 bases). CDR3 length: 13 amino acids. Per the germline V gene, CDR1 is SGHVS and CDR2 is FNYEAQ. V lost 10 bases and J 3 bases, leaving 13 bases between the germline ends. The CDR3 reads CAISQGGYNEQFF. The CDR3 nucleotides read TGTGCCATTTCCCAGGGGGGCTACAATGAGCAGTTCTTC.

The table lists this clonotype with a few counts. The chain is built from TRBV29-1 and TRBJ2-5; D is unclear. The CDR3 is 13 amino acids. Germline assignment: CDR1 SQVTM and CDR2 ANQGSEA. Trimming removed 7 bases at V and 1 base at J, with 13 bases between. The CDR3 DNA follows: TGCAGCGCAGAGGCACAGATCCAAGAGACCCAGTACTTC. The encoded protein is CSAEAQIQETQYF.

This clonotype was seen more than once but under ten times. The V and J genes are TRBV12-3 or TRBV12-4 and TRBJ2-7; D is ambiguous. This CDR3 has 13 residues. V gave up 5 bases and J gave up 0 bases, with 8 bases separating them. In nucleotides, the CDR3 is TGTGCCAGCAGTAGGGCGTCCTCCTACGAGCAGTACTTC. Amino acids: CASSRASSYEQYF.

The chain uses TRBV18 and TRBJ2-2; a possible D gene is TRBD2 (5 bases). Germline V gives CDR1 KGHSH, CDR2 LQKENI. This CDR3 comprises 13 residues. The germline V and J ends were trimmed by 8 bases and 4 bases, with 11 bases remaining between them. CDR3 DNA: TGTGCCAGCACCTCCAGCGGCACCGGGGAGCTGTTTTTT. Amino acid sequence: CASTSSGTGELFF. Supplemented by reference TRBV18 and TRBJ2-2, the full variable domain reads NAGVMQNPRHLVRRRGQEARLRCSPMKGHSHVYWYRQLPEEGLKFMVYLQKENIIDESGMPKERFSAEFPKEGPSILRIQQVVRGDSAAYFCASTSSGTGELFFGEGSRLTVL.

This clonotype was seen a handful of times. The chain combines TRBV20-1 with TRBJ1-5, with D possibly TRBD1 on 5 matching bases. Germline V lookup: CDR1 DFQATT, CDR2 SNEGSKA (reference sequence). Trimming took 4 bases from V and 0 from J, leaving 10 bases between them. The CDR3 is 14 amino acids. The CDR3 nucleotides are TGCAGTGCTAATCGGGGCGTTAGCAATCAGCCCCAGCATTTT. Translating it yields CSANRGVSNQPQHF.

This clonotype appeared a few times. The V gene is TRBV6-2 or TRBV6-3, the J gene TRBJ1-2; maybe TRBD1 (5 bases). CDR3 length equals 15 residues. Germline V CDR1 and CDR2: MNHEY, SVGEGT. V gave up 6 bases and J gave up 4 bases, with 18 bases separating them. The CDR3 here is CASSTGPGQSYGYTF. CDR3 nucleotides: TGTGCCAGCAGCACAGGACCCGGCCAGAGCTATGGCTACACCTTC.

At least ten counts were recorded for this clonotype. V usage is TRBV10-3 and J usage is TRBJ1-6; 7 bases match TRBD1. The V gene end was trimmed by 3 bases and the J gene end by 6 bases; junction bases not matched to a gene: 11. Germline values: CDR1 ENHRY, CDR2 SYGVKD. The CDR3 is made up of 17 amino acids. CDR3 DNA sequence: TGTGCCATCAGTGACCCGACCTGGACAGGAGCTAATTCACCCCTCCACTTT. This translates into CAISDPTWTGANSPLHF.

Only a few counts were recorded for this clonotype. The chain is built from TRBV25-1 and TRBJ1-1; D is perhaps TRBD1 (6 bases). With 6 bases removed from V and 5 bases from J, the gap between germline ends came to 19 bases. The CDR3 runs to 15 residues. CDR1 and CDR2 from the germline V gene are MGHDK and SYGVNS. DNA of the CDR3: TGTGCCAGCAGCCAGGGGAGCCGGTGGTGGACTGAAGCTTTCTTT. Translating gives CASSQGSRWWTEAFF.

This clonotype was counted only a few times. This rearrangement joins TRBV9 to TRBJ2-5, with 8 positions matching TRBD2. Germline-derived CDR1 and CDR2 are SGDLS and YYNGEE. The CDR3 spans 15 residues. After removal of 0 bases from V and 3 bases from J, the junction contained 4 bases not matched to a gene. CDR3 loop: CASSVGTSGEETQYF. The CDR3 DNA is TGTGCCAGCAGCGTAGGCACTAGCGGTGAAGAGACCCAGTACTTC.

The V gene is TRBV11-2, the J gene TRBJ2-5, with D unclear. V dropped 1 base and J dropped 5 bases, with 11 bases sitting between them. Germline values: CDR1 SGHAT, CDR2 FQNNGV. This CDR3 spans 14 amino acids. The CDR3 loop is CASSLGSGLETQYF. CDR3 nucleotides: TGTGCCAGCAGCTTAGGATCCGGGCTGGAGACCCAGTACTTC.

This rearrangement joins TRBV27 to TRBJ2-1; possible D gene TRBD2, 6 bases. Germline values: CDR1 MNHEY, CDR2 SMNVEV (reference sequence). The CDR3 runs to 14 residues. V lost 7 bases, J lost 9 bases, and 19 bases lay in between. CDR3 in DNA: TGTGCCAGCATTCTTACCGCCGGGGGAGGTGAGCAGTTCTTC. It translates to CASILTAGGGEQFF.

The chain couples TRBV4-2 to TRBJ2-7, with TRBD2 as a possible D gene (6 bases). The CDR3 covers 16 residues. The V end was cut by 4 bases, the J end by 2 bases, with 18 bases between. Germline V CDR1 and CDR2: LGHNA, YNFKEQ. The CDR3, as DNA: TGTGCCAGCAGCCTTCAATCAGTCCGGGGGACCTACGAGCAGTACTTC. Its translation: CASSLQSVRGTYEQYF.

This clonotype was seen a few times. The chain recombines TRBV12-3 or TRBV12-4 with TRBJ2-3; D is unclear. This CDR3 region has 12 residues. V was trimmed by 4 bases and J by 5 bases, leaving 7 bases between them. CDR3 in amino acids: CASSSVIDTQYF. The CDR3 DNA is TGTGCCAGCAGTTCCGTCATAGATACGCAGTATTTT.

The V and J genes are TRBV12-3 or TRBV12-4 and TRBJ1-1; 8 bases map to TRBD1. Germline trimming cut 4 bases from V and 5 bases from J; bases unmatched to any gene: 6. The CDR3 runs to 14 residues. For the CDR3, the DNA is TGTGCCAGCAGTTCCCAGGGGGCACAGACTGAAGCTTTCTTT. This gives the protein CASSSQGAQTEAFF.

The rearrangement links TRBV7-2 to TRBJ1-6; TRBD1 might be the D (5 bases). V gave up 2 bases and J gave up 7 bases, with 12 bases separating them. CDR1 SGHTA and CDR2 FQGNSA come from the germline V gene. The CDR3 is 15 amino acids. The CDR3 nucleotides are TGTGCCAGCAGCTTAAGGAACAGGCAGAATTCACCCCTCCACTTT. Its translation: CASSLRNRQNSPLHF.

This rearrangement joins TRBV3-1 to TRBJ2-7; D ambiguous. This CDR3 has 15 amino acids. The ends were cut back, 0 bases at V and 0 bases at J, with 9 bases in the middle. The germline gives CDR1 LGHDT, CDR2 YNNKEL (reference sequence). The CDR3 sequence: CASSQETWSSYEQYF. The CDR3, as DNA: TGTGCCAGCAGCCAAGAGACCTGGAGCTCCTACGAGCAGTACTTC.

This clonotype showed up just a few times. The V and J genes are TRBV20-1 and TRBJ2-7; D gene unclear. The V gene's germline CDR1 is DFQATT and CDR2 SNEGSKA (reference sequence). The V end lost 0 bases, the J end lost 4 bases, and 7 bases lay between the germline ends. This CDR3 spans 12 amino acids. In DNA form, the CDR3 reads TGCAGTGCTAGAGAGGTGCTATACGAGCAGTACTTC. This encodes CSAREVLYEQYF.

J is TRBJ2-5 and V is TRBV6-2 or TRBV6-3; D gene ambiguous. Germline CDR1 and CDR2: MNHEY and SVGEGT. CDR3 size: 15 residues. V gave up 2 bases and J gave up 3 bases, with 13 bases separating them. CDR3 in DNA: TGTGCCAGCAGTTACGCTTACCCCCCCAAAGAGACCCAGTACTTC. It yields the protein CASSYAYPPKETQYF.

This clonotype was found a few times. This chain joins TRBV20-1 and TRBJ2-7, with D maybe TRBD1 (6 bases). The germline V and J ends were trimmed by 5 bases and 3 bases, with 23 bases remaining between them. The V gene's germline CDR1 is DFQATT and CDR2 SNEGSKA (reference sequence). The CDR3 loop spans 16 amino acids. The CDR3 spells CSAGRKGSGTHYEQYF. CDR3 DNA: TGCAGTGCTGGAAGAAAAGGTTCCGGGACACACTACGAGCAGTACTTC.

This chain connects TRBV7-9 to TRBJ2-7; weak D call: TRBD1 (6 bases). Trimming pared 5 bases from V and 9 bases from J, leaving 11 bases between. This CDR3 contains 11 residues. Germline V lookup: CDR1 SEHNR, CDR2 FQNEAQ (reference sequence). The CDR3 region is CASSPGEGQYF. CDR3 DNA sequence: TGTGCCAGCAGCCCAGGGGAAGGGCAGTACTTC.

This clonotype was detected a few times. The chain has TRBV3-1 and TRBJ2-7; no firm D call. V was shortened by 5 bases and J by 5 bases, with 16 bases between the two germline ends. The CDR3 has 14 amino acids. Germline CDR1 is LGHDT and CDR2 is YNNKEL (reference sequence). The CDR3 nucleotides read TGTGCCAGCAGCAGACGGGCCCTTGGGGACGAGCAGTACTTC. Protein product: CASSRRALGDEQYF.

The chain uses TRBV5-1 and TRBJ1-5; weak D call: TRBD1 (6 bases). CDR1 is SGHRS, CDR2 YFSETQ, per germline. The CDR3 contains 17 residues. V lost 4 bases and J lost 1, with 18 bases in between. Written as DNA, the CDR3 is TGCGCCAGCAGCCCGGGACAAGCAGGATGGAGCAATCAGCCCCAGCATTTT. Translated, it gives CASSPGQAGWSNQPQHF.

This chain uses TRBV9 with TRBJ2-1; D might be TRBD1 or TRBD2, each matching 5 bases. The CDR3 loop spans 15 amino acids. CDR1 and CDR2 from the germline V gene are SGDLS and YYNGEE. Deletions cut 3 bases from V and 2 bases from J, with 12 bases between. CDR3 residues: CASSAQPGPYNEQFF. As DNA, the CDR3 is TGTGCCAGCAGCGCTCAACCGGGACCCTACAATGAGCAGTTCTTC.

This clonotype was counted a few times. The CDR3 nucleotides read TGTGCCAGCAGCAAAGATGTTAGGTGGATGAACACTGAAGCTTTCTTT. This translates into CASSKDVRWMNTEAFF. V gene TRBV21-1 combines with J gene TRBJ1-1. TRBV21-1 is flagged as a pseudogene. The CDR3 runs to 16 residues.

The genes are TRBV20-1 and TRBJ2-2; D gene uncertain. This CDR3 has 13 amino acids. From germline, CDR1 is DFQATT and CDR2 SNEGSKA (reference sequence). With 4 bases removed from V and 6 bases from J, the gap between germline ends came to 12 bases. CDR3 nucleotide sequence: TGCAGTGCTAAAGACGGAGTCCCCGGGGAGCTGTTTTTT. Its translation is CSAKDGVPGELFF.

This clonotype came up a few times. The rearrangement uses TRBV5-1 and TRBJ1-2; TRBD1 matches at 8 bases. Per the germline V gene, CDR1 is SGHRS and CDR2 is YFSETQ. With V trimmed by 5 bases and J by 6 bases, 6 bases remained unmatched. This CDR3 has 13 residues. The CDR3 nucleotides read TGCGCCAGCAGGACAGGGGAGGGACATGGCTACACCTTC. Its translation is CASRTGEGHGYTF.

This clonotype has just a few counts. The chain recombines TRBV3-1 with TRBJ1-1; 11 positions match TRBD1. Germline lookup yields CDR1 LGHDT and CDR2 YNNKEL (reference sequence). V shed 4 bases, J shed 11 bases, and the junction held 9 bases outside the gene matches. The CDR3 length is 14 residues. This CDR3 is CASSPRDRGLGAFF. CDR3 nucleotides: TGTGCCAGCAGCCCACGGGACAGGGGGTTGGGGGCTTTCTTT. Full variable domain (outside the CDR3, taken from reference TRBV3-1 and TRBJ1-1): DTAVSQTPKYLVTQMGNDKSIKCEQNLGHDTMYWYKQDSKKFLKIMFSYNNKELIINETVPNRFSPKSPDKAHLNLHINSLELGDSAVYFCASSPRDRGLGAFFGQGTRLTVV.

The rearrangement uses TRBV24-1 and TRBJ1-2; the D gene is possibly TRBD1 (6 bases). Trimming cost V 3 bases and J 8 bases, with 15 bases left between them. Germline V gene lookup returns CDR1 KGHDR and CDR2 SFDVKD. The CDR3 spans 14 residues. The CDR3 region is CATSDPDRKGGYTF. Here the CDR3 DNA reads TGTGCCACCAGTGATCCAGACAGGAAGGGAGGCTACACCTTC.